Listed here are 4 T cell receptor beta chains from one sample, sequenced in a study of T cell changes during pregnancy in multiple sclerosis. Clones were sequenced by immunoSEQ multiplex PCR, and TCRdb holds only the in-frame ones, with some missing. The sample carries 75,000 to 90,000 clones, about nine tenths recorded once. The sample was PBMCs, taken in the first trimester of pregnancy. Every receptor here comes from a female donor in good health, serving as a control in a pregnancy study. Some clones in this sample may be carry-over from other donors' samples.

This clone has only one observation. This sequence joins TRBV5-6 and TRBJ2-7; 9 bases align to TRBD2. There are 15 residues in the CDR3. Germline V lookup: CDR1 SGHDT, CDR2 YYEEEE. V gave up 4 bases and J gave up 1 base; unmatched junction bases: 6. This CDR3 reads CASSPLAGESYEQYF. The CDR3 nucleotides are TGTGCCAGCAGCCCTTTAGCGGGAGAGTCCTACGAGCAGTACTTC.

V usage is TRBV7-3 and J usage is TRBJ1-2, with TRBD1 matching over 8 bases. From germline, CDR1 is SGHTA and CDR2 FQGTGA. This CDR3 is 13 amino acids long. The trim removed 5 bases at V and 8 bases at J, leaving 7 bases unmatched. The CDR3 spells CASSPWTGKGYTF. The CDR3, as DNA: TGTGCCAGCAGCCCCTGGACAGGGAAAGGCTACACCTTC.

The gene calls are TRBV28 and TRBJ1-5, with 9 positions matching TRBD1. The CDR3 contains 15 residues. Per germline, CDR1 MDHEN and CDR2 SYDVKM. The ends lost 6 bases at V and 6 bases at J; junction bases unmatched: 9. The CDR3 sequence: CASSPGQGVAQPQHF. The CDR3 DNA is TGTGCCAGCAGCCCGGGACAGGGAGTGGCTCAGCCCCAGCATTTT. The whole variable domain, filled in from reference TRBV28 and TRBJ1-5, reads DVKVTQSSRYLVKRTGEKVFLECVQDMDHENMFWYRQDPGLGLRLIYFSYDVKMKEKGDIPEGYSVSREKKERFSLILESASTNQTSMYLCASSPGQGVAQPQHFGDGTRLSIL.

The chain carries TRBV7-3 and TRBJ2-1, with D perhaps TRBD2 (5 bases). Trimming shortened V by 5 bases and J by 0 bases, and 11 bases separated the two germline ends. Germline CDR1 reads SGHTA; CDR2 reads FQGTGA. The CDR3 runs 15 residues. In DNA, the CDR3 is TGTGCCAGCAGCCGGGATGGGGTCTCCTACAATGAGCAGTTCTTC. Amino acid sequence: CASSRDGVSYNEQFF.